The present entry profiles one TCR beta chain with its context. The target antigen is unknown. The entry originates in a study of cytomegalovirus exposure and HLA in healthy donors. General observations from the study: Later work found that TCR association rates differed between HLA loci; DRB1 had the most and HLA-C the fewest. Researchers reported in a later analysis that a missense DCLRE1C variant was tied to TCR beta V- and J-gene trimming.

From germline, CDR1 is SGHNT and CDR2 YYREEE (reference sequence). The junction had 6 bases not matched to a gene; V was cut back by 1 base and J by 0 bases. CDR3 length: 16 residues. Amplification used 60 Vbeta primers and 13 Jbeta primers. In the original processing: In a later analysis, some 80 million unique TCR beta chains included roughly 11 million shared by two or more donors. The assay was immunoSEQ multiplex PCR, and TCRdb's table has in-frame clones only and misses some. That table supplies the V and J calls and clone size; D and trimming were determined from the DNA. The table has some 160,000 clones, roughly 80% seen once.

This TCR was sampled from a woman in her thirties or forties in good health and CMV-seropositive. V is TRBV5-4 and J is TRBJ1-1; 7 positions match TRBD1. Sample: PBMCs. Written as DNA, the CDR3 is TGTGCCAGCAGCTTGTGGGACAGAGTTTTGAACACTGAAGCTTTCTTT. Translated: CASSLWDRVLNTEAFF. Full variable domain (remainder filled in from reference TRBV5-4 and TRBJ1-1): ETGVTQSPTHLIKTRGQQVTLRCSSQSGHNTVSWYQQALGQGPQFIFQYYREEENGRGNFPPRFSGLQFPNYSSELNVNALELDDSALYLCASSLWDRVLNTEAFFGQGTRLTVV.